Listed below are T cell receptor beta chains from one sample, sequenced in a study of blood T cells in healthy people across ages. TCRdb re-called the 5' RACE reads with MiXCR, one entry per CDR3 protein. Here the sample spans around 690,000 distinct CDR3 sequences, under 65% being singletons. The sequencing sample was made of blood. Source of these receptors: a man between 60 and 75 years old in good health. CDR3s include the opening cysteine and the closing phenylalanine or tryptophan. Each record gives: V gene, clone size, D gene, J gene, CDR3 protein. A D gene is named only where the DNA matches it firmly. Size is stated for part of the rows, as once, few or many counts, or as a class when the clone is expanded.

TRBV11-2	-	-	TRBJ2-1	CASRGSSAYNEQFF
TRBV5-1	-	TRBD1	TRBJ1-2	CASSLGQGNSGYTF
TRBV12-3/TRBV12-4	few	-	TRBJ2-3	CASSFAGRTDTQYF
TRBV29-1	-	TRBD1	TRBJ1-2	CSVETGGRGYTF
TRBV3-1	few	TRBD2	TRBJ2-7	CASSQGPSGTYEQYF
TRBV12-3/TRBV12-4	-	TRBD2	TRBJ2-3	CASICGGAGDTEYF
TRBV15	few	-	TRBJ1-2	CATSLTGYGYTF
TRBV20-1	-	-	TRBJ2-7	CSARSRDPYEQYF
TRBV10-3	-	-	TRBJ2-1	CASGPGINEQFF
TRBV11-2	-	-	TRBJ2-1	CASSQWTDNEQFF
TRBV4-2	-	-	TRBJ1-5	CASSQEAGTLEPQHF
TRBV23-1	few	-	TRBJ2-5	CASSQSKVYRHCQETQYF
TRBV2	few	-	-	CATSGIASRIHEQYF
TRBV5-6	-	-	TRBJ1-2	CASSLNREGGYTF
TRBV29-1	few	-	TRBJ2-4	CSVDPGKNIQYF
TRBV4-1	-	-	TRBJ1-2	CASSHNEVNYGYTF
TRBV19	-	TRBD2	TRBJ2-1	CASSKGGNEQFF
TRBV19	-	TRBD1	TRBJ1-5	CASSTSTGANQPQHF
TRBV20-1	-	-	TRBJ2-2	CSARGQAPRTGELFF